A selection of T cell receptor beta chains follows, all from one sample in a study of cytomegalovirus exposure and HLA in healthy donors. Sequencing was performed with immunoSEQ multiplex PCR; in TCRdb, only in-frame clones are kept and a portion is missing. The sample yields about 79,000 clones, around 68% seen once. Sequenced material: PBMCs. These receptors were taken from a man in his forties or fifties in good health and CMV-seropositive. CDR3s include the opening cysteine and the closing phenylalanine or tryptophan.

j_gene: TRBJ2-5
v_gene: TRBV6-6
CDR3aa: CASSFTGGQETQYF

j_gene: TRBJ2-3
v_gene: TRBV19
CDR3aa: CASTPNRGNTDTQYF

j_gene: NA
v_gene: TRBV6-1
CDR3aa: CASGASGSYEQYF

j_gene: TRBJ2-7
v_gene: TRBV9
CDR3aa: CASSLSGGAGEQYF

j_gene: TRBJ1-1
v_gene: TRBV5-4
CDR3aa: CASSLAGRTEAFF

j_gene: TRBJ2-5
v_gene: TRBV2
CDR3aa: CASSGQQETQYF

j_gene: TRBJ1-5
v_gene: TRBV7-6
CDR3aa: CASSPGPLASNQPQHF

j_gene: TRBJ2-3
v_gene: TRBV7-7
CDR3aa: CASSLRLARTDTQYF

j_gene: TRBJ1-2
v_gene: TRBV5-1
CDR3aa: CASSLAQGYGYTF

j_gene: TRBJ2-7
v_gene: TRBV29-1
CDR3aa: CSVEVTGHYEQYF

j_gene: TRBJ1-1
v_gene: TRBV7-9
CDR3aa: CASSKHTGGKTEAFF

j_gene: TRBJ2-7
v_gene: TRBV18
CDR3aa: CASSPGATNSYEQYF

j_gene: TRBJ1-1
v_gene: TRBV6-1
CDR3aa: CASSPRGAGGTEAFF

j_gene: TRBJ2-7
v_gene: TRBV7-9
CDR3aa: CASSYYGQGEYEQYF

j_gene: TRBJ1-4
v_gene: TRBV15
CDR3aa: CATSAPTQGAEKLFF

j_gene: TRBJ1-2
v_gene: TRBV9
CDR3aa: CASSVELWGGQDGYTF

j_gene: TRBJ1-2
v_gene: TRBV19
CDR3aa: CASSIGPEVGRYTF

j_gene: TRBJ2-1
v_gene: TRBV13
CDR3aa: CASSTTSGSSYNEQFF

j_gene: TRBJ1-1
v_gene: TRBV2
CDR3aa: CASSVVENTEAFF

j_gene: TRBJ2-1
v_gene: TRBV7-8
CDR3aa: CASSFISGGANEQFF

j_gene: TRBJ2-3
v_gene: TRBV30
CDR3aa: CAWSFGRPSTDTQYF

j_gene: TRBJ2-7
v_gene: TRBV2
CDR3aa: CASSDGTATGYEQYF

j_gene: TRBJ2-7
v_gene: TRBV27
CDR3aa: CASSFSTGDWQYF

j_gene: TRBJ1-2
v_gene: TRBV18
CDR3aa: CASSPSGQEDYTF

j_gene: TRBJ2-7
v_gene: TRBV5-1
CDR3aa: CASSLDAAGGVYEQYF

j_gene: TRBJ2-5
v_gene: TRBV7-7
CDR3aa: CASSRHSGSGETQYF

j_gene: TRBJ2-7
v_gene: TRBV7-2
CDR3aa: CASSLGSGQASYEQYF

j_gene: TRBJ1-6
v_gene: TRBV30
CDR3aa: CAWRNREGSYNSPLHF